This TCR beta chain appears in the sequencing data of a study of blood T cells in healthy people across ages. Findings of the study overall: In older individuals, TCR beta diversity per million T cells was lower, falling roughly linearly with age. Estimates of diversity drawn from one million T cells were considered underestimates.

About this clonotype: As yet, its antigen is unknown. The junction shows a germline mismatch at one end, possibly a read error.

A second PCR, run for roughly 7 to 11 cycles, used a sample-barcoded 5' primer plus a J-beta primer mix. Tagging of each cDNA molecule was performed by a template-switch adaptor with 12 random nucleotides. TCRdb analysed the 5' RACE reads with MiXCR anew, one entry per CDR3 protein. The sample lists some 1,800,000 distinct CDR3 sequences, around 40% occurring once. Material: blood. The sequence was collected from a human donor in good health.

For the CDR3, the DNA is TGTGCCTGCAGTTTGGCGTACAATGAGCAGTTCTTC. As protein: CACSLAYNEQFF. The V gene is TRBV6-2 or TRBV6-3, the J gene TRBJ2-1; D ambiguous. Germline CDR1 reads MNHEY; CDR2 reads SVGEGT. This CDR3 is built from 12 residues.